The present entry profiles one T cell receptor (beta chain) with its context. No antigen is known for it. Trimming shortened V by 1 base and J by 1 base, and 12 bases separated the two germline ends. The germline gives CDR1 MNHNS, CDR2 SASEGT. This CDR3 comprises 16 residues. Time point in this sample: persistent/refractory GD, antithyroid drugs over 5 years with positive TRAb. RNA extracted from PBMCs served as the sequencing template. Arm-PCR with iRepertoire HTBI primers amplified the CDR3 regions for these TCR beta libraries. TCRdb called the multiplex PCR reads again in MiXCR, with one record for every CDR3 protein. Of around 450,000 distinct CDR3 sequences in the sample, roughly a fifth are singletons; the top ten hold over 6%. This sample stems from a study of regulatory T cells in long-lasting Graves disease. General study findings and limits: There was favoring of TRBV28, TRBJ1-2 and TRBJ2-5 in persistent disease.

The source was peripheral blood mononuclear cells (PBMCs), collected when the disease was refractory, from a patient treated with antithyroid drugs. The receptor was derived from a female donor with Graves disease. The chain joins TRBV6-1 to TRBJ2-3; possible D gene TRBD2, 7 bases. The CDR3 region has the DNA TGTGCCAGCAGTGAAGACTGGCGGGGGCGCACAGATACGCAGTATTTT. Protein: CASSEDWRGRTDTQYF.